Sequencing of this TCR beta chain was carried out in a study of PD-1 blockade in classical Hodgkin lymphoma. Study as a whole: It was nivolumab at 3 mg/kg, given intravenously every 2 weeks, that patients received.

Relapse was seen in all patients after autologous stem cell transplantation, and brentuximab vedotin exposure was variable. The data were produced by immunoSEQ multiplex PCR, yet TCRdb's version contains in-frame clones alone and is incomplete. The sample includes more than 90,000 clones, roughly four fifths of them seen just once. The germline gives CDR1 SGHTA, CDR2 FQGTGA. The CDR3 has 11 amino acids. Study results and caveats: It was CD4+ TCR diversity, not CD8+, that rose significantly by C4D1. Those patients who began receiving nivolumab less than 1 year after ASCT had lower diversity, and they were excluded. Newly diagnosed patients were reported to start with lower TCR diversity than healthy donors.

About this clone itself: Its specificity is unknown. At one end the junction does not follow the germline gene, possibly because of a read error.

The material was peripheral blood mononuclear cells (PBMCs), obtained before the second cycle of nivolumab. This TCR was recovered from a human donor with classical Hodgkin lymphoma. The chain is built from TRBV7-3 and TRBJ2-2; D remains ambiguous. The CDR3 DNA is TGTGCCAACAGTAACACGGGGGAGCTGTTTTTT. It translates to CANSNTGELFF.